This T cell receptor beta chain was captured in a study of beta chain features in type 1 diabetes. In the study overall: Sorted cells, some 110,000,000 in number, were examined across all samples.

CD45RO/CCR7/CD25/CD127/CD95/CD27 separated CD4+ naive, central memory, regulatory and stem cell-like memory cells by sorting. Each of the sorted populations had a purity greater than 98%. Expressed TCRB transcripts were sequenced because the isolated RNA had all been reverse transcribed beforehand. Generated by immunoSEQ multiplex PCR, the TCRdb table keeps only in-frame clones and is missing some. Of just over 450,000 clones listed, approximately 28% are singletons. The V and J ends lost 0 bases and 0 bases respectively, with 3 bases between them. Germline assignment: CDR1 SGHTA and CDR2 FQGNSA. CDR3 length: 15 residues. Overall study results and limits: For Type 1 diabetes patients, all four CD4+ subsets carried TCRB CDR3s that were moderately but significantly shorter.

This clone was picked up a small number of times. What it binds is unknown. Other DNA sequences of this sample code for an identical CDR3. The clonotype comes from a young man in good health. The material sequenced was naive CD4+ T cells from blood. The chain recombines TRBV7-2 with TRBJ2-6, with D hard to call. The CDR3 protein is CASSLALSGANVLTF. As DNA, the CDR3 is TGTGCCAGCAGCTTAGCGCTCTCTGGGGCCAACGTCCTGACTTTC.